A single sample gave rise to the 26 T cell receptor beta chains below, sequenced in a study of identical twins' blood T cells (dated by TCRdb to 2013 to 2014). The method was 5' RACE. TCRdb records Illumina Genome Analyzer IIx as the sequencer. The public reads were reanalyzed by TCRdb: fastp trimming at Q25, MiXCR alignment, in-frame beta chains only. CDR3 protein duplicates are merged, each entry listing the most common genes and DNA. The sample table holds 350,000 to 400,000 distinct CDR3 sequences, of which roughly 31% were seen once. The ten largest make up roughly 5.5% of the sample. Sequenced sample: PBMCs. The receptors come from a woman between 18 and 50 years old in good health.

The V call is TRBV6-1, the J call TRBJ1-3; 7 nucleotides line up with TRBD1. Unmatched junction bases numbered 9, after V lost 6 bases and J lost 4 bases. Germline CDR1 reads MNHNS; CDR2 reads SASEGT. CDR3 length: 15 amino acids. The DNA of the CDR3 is TGTGCCAGCAGGGCCCGGGACAGTCGCGGAAACACCATATATTTT. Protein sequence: CASRARDSRGNTIYF.

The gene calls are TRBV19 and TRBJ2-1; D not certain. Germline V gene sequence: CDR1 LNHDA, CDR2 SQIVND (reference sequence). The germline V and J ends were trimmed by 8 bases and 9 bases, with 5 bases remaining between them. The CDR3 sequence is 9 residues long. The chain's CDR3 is CASGVEQFF. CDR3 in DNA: TGTGCCAGTGGGGTTGAGCAGTTCTTC. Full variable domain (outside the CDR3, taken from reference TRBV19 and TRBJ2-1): DGGITQSPKYLFRKEGQNVTLSCEQNLNHDAMYWYRQDPGQGLRLIYYSQIVNDFQKGDIAEGYSVSREKKESFPLTVTSAQKNPTAFYLCASGVEQFFGPGTRLTVL.

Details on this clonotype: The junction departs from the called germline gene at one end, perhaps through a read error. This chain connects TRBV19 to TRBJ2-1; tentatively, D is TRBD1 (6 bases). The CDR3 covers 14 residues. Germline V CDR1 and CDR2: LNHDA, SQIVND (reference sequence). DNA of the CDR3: TGTGCCAGTAGTCAGGGGAGCTCCTGCAATGAGCAGTTCTTC. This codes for CASSQGSSCNEQFF.

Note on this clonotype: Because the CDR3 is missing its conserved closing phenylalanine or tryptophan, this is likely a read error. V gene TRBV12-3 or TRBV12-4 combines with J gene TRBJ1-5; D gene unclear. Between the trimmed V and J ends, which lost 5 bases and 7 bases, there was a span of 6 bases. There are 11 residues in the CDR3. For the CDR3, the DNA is TGTGCCAGCAGTACCGGACAGCCCCAGCATCTT. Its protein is CASSTGQPQHL.

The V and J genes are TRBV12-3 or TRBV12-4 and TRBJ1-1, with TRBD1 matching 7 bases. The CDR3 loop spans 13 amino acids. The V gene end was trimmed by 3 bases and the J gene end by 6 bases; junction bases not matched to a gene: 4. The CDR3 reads CASSFTGVAEAFF. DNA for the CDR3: TGTGCCAGCAGTTTCACAGGGGTAGCTGAAGCTTTCTTT.

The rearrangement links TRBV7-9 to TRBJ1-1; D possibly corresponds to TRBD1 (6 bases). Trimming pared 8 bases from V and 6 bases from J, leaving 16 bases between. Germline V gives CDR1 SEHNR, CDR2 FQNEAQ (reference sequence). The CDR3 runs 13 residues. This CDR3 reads CASGPGGGAEAFF. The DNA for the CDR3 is TGTGCCAGCGGCCCCGGAGGGGGGGCTGAAGCTTTCTTT.

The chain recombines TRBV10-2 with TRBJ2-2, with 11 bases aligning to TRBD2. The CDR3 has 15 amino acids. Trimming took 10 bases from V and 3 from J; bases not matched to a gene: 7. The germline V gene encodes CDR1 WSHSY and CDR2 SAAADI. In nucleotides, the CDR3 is TGCGCCACCAAGCTAGCGGGAGGAGACACCGGGGAGCTGTTTTTT. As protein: CATKLAGGDTGELFF.

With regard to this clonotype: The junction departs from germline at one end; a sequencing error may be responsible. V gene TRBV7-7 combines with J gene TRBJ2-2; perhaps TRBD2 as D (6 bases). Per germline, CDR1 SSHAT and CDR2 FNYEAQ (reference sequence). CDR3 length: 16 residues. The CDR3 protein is CASSLNPGGSTGELFF. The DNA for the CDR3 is TGTGCTAGCAGCCTGAATCCCGGGGGATCCACCGGGGAGCTGTTTTTT.

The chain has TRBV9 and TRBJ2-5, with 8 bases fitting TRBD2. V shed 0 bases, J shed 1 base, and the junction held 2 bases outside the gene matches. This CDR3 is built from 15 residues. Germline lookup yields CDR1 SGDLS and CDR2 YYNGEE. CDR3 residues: CASSVAAGVQETQYF. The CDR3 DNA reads TGTGCCAGCAGCGTAGCAGCGGGGGTCCAAGAGACCCAGTACTTC.

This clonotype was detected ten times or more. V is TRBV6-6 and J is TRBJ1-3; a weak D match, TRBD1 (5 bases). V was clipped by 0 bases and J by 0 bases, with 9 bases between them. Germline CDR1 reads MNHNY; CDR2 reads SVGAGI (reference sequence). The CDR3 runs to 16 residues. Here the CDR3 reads CASSYSGPDSGNTIYF. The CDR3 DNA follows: TGTGCCAGCAGTTACTCGGGACCGGACTCTGGAAACACCATATATTTT.

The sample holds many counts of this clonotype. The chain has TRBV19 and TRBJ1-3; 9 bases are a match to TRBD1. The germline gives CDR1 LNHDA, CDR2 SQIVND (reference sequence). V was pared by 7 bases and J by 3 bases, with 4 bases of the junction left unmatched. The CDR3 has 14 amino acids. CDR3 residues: CASTTGQGGNTIYF. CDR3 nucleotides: TGTGCCAGTACTACGGGACAGGGTGGAAACACCATATATTTT. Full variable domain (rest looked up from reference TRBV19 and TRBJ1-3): DGGITQSPKYLFRKEGQNVTLSCEQNLNHDAMYWYRQDPGQGLRLIYYSQIVNDFQKGDIAEGYSVSREKKESFPLTVTSAQKNPTAFYLCASTTGQGGNTIYFGEGSWLTVV.

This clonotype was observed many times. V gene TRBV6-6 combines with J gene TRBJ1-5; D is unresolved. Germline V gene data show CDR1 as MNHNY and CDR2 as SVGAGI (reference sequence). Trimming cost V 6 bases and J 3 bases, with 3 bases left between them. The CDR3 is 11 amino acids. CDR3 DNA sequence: TGTGCCAGCAGCCCCAATCAGCCCCAGCATTTT. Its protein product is CASSPNQPQHF.

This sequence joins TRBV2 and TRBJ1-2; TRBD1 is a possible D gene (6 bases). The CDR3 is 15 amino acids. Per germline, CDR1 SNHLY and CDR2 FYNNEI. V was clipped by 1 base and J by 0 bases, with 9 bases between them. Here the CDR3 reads CASSEDWTANYGYTF. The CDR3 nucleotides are TGTGCCAGCAGTGAAGATTGGACAGCTAACTATGGCTACACCTTC.

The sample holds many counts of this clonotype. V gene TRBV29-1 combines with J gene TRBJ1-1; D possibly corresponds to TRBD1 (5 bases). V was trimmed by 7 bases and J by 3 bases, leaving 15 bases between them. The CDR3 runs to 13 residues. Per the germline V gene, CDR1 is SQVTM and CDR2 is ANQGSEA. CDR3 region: CSAGPQIHTEAFF. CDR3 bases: TGCAGCGCGGGGCCTCAGATTCACACTGAAGCTTTCTTT.

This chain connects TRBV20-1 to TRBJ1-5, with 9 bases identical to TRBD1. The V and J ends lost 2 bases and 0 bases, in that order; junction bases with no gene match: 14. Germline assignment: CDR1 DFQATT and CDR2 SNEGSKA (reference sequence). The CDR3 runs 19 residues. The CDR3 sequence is CSARLGQGASGRSNQPQHF. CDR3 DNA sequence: TGCAGTGCTAGACTGGGACAGGGAGCATCGGGGCGTAGCAATCAGCCCCAGCATTTT.

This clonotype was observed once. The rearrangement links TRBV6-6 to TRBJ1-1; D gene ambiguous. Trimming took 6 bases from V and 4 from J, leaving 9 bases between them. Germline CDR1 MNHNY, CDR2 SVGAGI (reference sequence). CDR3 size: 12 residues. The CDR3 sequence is CASRKQSTEAFF. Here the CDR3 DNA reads TGTGCCAGCAGGAAACAGAGCACTGAAGCTTTCTTT.

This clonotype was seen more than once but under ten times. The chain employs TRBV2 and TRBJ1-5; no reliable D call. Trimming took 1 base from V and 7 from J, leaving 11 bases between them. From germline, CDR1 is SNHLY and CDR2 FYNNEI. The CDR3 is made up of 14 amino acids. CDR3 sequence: CASSEGHGEQPQHF. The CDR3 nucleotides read TGTGCCAGCAGTGAAGGGCATGGGGAGCAGCCCCAGCATTTT.

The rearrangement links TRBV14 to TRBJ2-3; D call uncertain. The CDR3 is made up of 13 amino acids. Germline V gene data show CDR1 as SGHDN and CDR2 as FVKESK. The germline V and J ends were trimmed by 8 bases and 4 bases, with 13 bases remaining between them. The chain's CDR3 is CASRQENADTQYF. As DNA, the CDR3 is TGTGCCAGCCGGCAGGAGAATGCAGATACGCAGTATTTT.

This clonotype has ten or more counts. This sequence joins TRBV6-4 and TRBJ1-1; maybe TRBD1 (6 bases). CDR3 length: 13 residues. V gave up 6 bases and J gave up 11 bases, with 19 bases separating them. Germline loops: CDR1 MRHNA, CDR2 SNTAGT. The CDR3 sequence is CASSLLPGQEAFF. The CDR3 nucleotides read TGTGCCAGCAGCTTGTTGCCGGGACAAGAGGCTTTCTTT.

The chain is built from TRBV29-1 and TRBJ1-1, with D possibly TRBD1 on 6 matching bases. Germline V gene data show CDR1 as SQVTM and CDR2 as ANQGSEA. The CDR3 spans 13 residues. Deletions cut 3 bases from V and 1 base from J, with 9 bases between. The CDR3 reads CSVDGQKNTEAFF. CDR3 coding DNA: TGCAGCGTTGATGGACAGAAGAACACTGAAGCTTTCTTT.

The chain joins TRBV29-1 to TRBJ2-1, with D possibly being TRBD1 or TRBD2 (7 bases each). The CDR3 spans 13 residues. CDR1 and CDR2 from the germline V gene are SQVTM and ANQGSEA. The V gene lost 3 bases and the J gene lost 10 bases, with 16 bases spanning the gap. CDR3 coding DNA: TGCAGCGTTGAGTCAGGGGGGGCGGGAGAGCAGTTCTTC. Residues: CSVESGGAGEQFF.

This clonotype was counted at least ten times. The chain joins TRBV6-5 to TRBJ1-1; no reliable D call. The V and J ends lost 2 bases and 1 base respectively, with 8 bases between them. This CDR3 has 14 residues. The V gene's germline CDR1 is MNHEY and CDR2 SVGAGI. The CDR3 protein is CASSYQNTNTEAFF. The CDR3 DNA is TGTGCCAGCAGTTACCAAAACACGAACACTGAAGCTTTCTTT.

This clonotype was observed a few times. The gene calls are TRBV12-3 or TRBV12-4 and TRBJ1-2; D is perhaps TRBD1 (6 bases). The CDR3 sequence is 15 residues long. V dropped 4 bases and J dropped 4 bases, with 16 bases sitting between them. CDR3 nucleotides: TGTGCCAGCAGTTCTAACAGGGAAACAAGCTATGGCTACACCTTC. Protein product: CASSSNRETSYGYTF.

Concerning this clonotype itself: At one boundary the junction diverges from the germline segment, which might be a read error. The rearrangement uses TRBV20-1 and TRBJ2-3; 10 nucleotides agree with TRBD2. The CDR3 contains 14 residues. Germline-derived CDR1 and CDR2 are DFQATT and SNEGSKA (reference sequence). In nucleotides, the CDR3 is TGCAGTGCTAGGACACTAGCGGGGCGAGATACGAAGTATTTT. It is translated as CSARTLAGRDTKYF.

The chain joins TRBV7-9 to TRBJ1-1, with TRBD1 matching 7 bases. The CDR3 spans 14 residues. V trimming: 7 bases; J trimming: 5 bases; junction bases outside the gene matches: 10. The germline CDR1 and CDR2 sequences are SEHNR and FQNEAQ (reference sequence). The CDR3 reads CASTLRGPGTEAFF. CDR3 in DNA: TGTGCCAGCACTTTGAGGGGGCCGGGGACTGAAGCTTTCTTT.

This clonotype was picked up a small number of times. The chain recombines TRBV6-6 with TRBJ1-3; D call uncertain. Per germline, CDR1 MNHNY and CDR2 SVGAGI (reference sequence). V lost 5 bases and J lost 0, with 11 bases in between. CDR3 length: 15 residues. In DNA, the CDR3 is TGTGCCAGCAGTGGCCCGTGGGTCTCTGGAAACACCATATATTTT. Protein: CASSGPWVSGNTIYF.